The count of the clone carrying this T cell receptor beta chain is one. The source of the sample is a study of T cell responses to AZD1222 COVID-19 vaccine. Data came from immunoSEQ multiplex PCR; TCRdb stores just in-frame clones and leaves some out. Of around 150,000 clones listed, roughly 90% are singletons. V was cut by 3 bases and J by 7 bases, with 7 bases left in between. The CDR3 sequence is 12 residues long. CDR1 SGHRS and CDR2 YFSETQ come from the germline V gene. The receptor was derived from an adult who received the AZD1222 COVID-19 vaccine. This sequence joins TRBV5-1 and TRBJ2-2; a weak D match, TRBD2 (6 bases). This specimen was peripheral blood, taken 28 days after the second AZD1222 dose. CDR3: CASSSGVGELFF. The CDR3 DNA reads TGCGCCAGCAGCTCGGGAGTCGGGGAGCTGTTTTTT.